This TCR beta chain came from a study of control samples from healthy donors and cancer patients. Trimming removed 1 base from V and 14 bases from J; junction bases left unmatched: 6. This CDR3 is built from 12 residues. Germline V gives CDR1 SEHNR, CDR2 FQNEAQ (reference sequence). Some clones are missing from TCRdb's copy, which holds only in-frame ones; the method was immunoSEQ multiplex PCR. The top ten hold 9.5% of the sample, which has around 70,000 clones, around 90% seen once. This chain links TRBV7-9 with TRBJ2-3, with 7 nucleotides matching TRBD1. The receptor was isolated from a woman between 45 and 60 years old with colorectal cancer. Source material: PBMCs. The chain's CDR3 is CASSLGDRDGYF. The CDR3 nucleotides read TGTGCCAGCAGCTTAGGAGACAGGGACGGGTATTTT.